This TCR beta chain was found in a study of blood T cell repertoires in COVID-19. About the research overall: Collection of acute and convalescent COVID-19 samples took place in the United States, Italy and Spain. Sources were T cells, B-cell-depleted T cells, or PBMCs; the material itself was cDNA or gDNA.

Per germline, CDR1 SGHRS and CDR2 YFSETQ. The CDR3 runs to 11 residues. Trimming pared 3 bases from V and 2 bases from J, leaving 2 bases between. In the source study's methods: Nucleated cell counts were estimated from reference gene primer amplification. Sequencing used immunoSEQ multiplex PCR; TCRdb keeps in-frame clones, though not all of them. That table supplies the V and J calls and clone size; D and trimming were determined from the DNA. The sample lists about 26,000 clones, 92% occurring once. The clonotype originates from a human donor in a cohort sampled during active COVID-19. Sequencing was carried out using peripheral blood. The chain is built from TRBV5-1 and TRBJ2-5; the D is unclear. The CDR3 is CASSSQETQYF. The CDR3 DNA follows: TGCGCCAGCAGCTCACAAGAGACCCAGTACTTC.